Listed below are T cell receptor beta chains from one sample, sequenced in a study of blood T cell repertoires in COVID-19. Generated by immunoSEQ multiplex PCR, the TCRdb table keeps only in-frame clones and is missing some. This table has about 34,000 clones, about 87% appearing once. Sequencing was done on a sample of peripheral blood. The receptors originated from a man aged 55 to 70 with active COVID-19. Both conserved end residues are part of each CDR3. Fields, in order: CDR3 DNA, CDR3 protein, J gene, D gene, V gene, clone size. The D gene is left open where the match is weak. Expanded clones get a size class; other rows say once, few or many, or leave the size out.

CDR3nt: TGTGCCAGCAGCCAAGAAAGGGGACTAGCGGGAGAACTGTATGGTGAGCAGTTCTTC
CDR3aa: CASSQERGLAGELYGEQFF
j_gene: TRBJ2-1
d_gene: TRBD2
v_gene: TRBV3-1/TRBV3-2
abundance: .

CDR3nt: TGCGCCAGCAGCTGGGGGACAGGGAAGGGAGCTGAAGCTTTCTTT
CDR3aa: CASSWGTGKGAEAFF
j_gene: TRBJ1-1
d_gene: TRBD1
v_gene: TRBV5-1
abundance: few

CDR3nt: TGTGCCAGCGTTTATCCCGGCGGACAGGACTACTATGGCTACACCTTC
CDR3aa: CASVYPGGQDYYGYTF
j_gene: TRBJ1-2
d_gene: TRBD1
v_gene: TRBV28
abundance: once

CDR3nt: TGTGCCAGCAGCTTGGCGGACAGGGGGACCAGGGCTGAAGCTTTCTTT
CDR3aa: CASSLADRGTRAEAFF
j_gene: TRBJ1-1
d_gene: TRBD1
v_gene: TRBV5-4
abundance: .

CDR3nt: TGCAGTGCTAGTCGACTTGAGAGGACAGGGGGCCCAGATACGCAGTATTTT
CDR3aa: CSASRLERTGGPDTQYF
j_gene: TRBJ2-3
d_gene: TRBD1
v_gene: TRBV20-1
abundance: .

CDR3nt: TGCAGCGTGGGAAAGACTAGATACAATGAGCAGTTCTTC
CDR3aa: CSVGKTRYNEQFF
j_gene: TRBJ2-1
d_gene: .
v_gene: TRBV29-1
abundance: .

CDR3nt: TGTGCCAGCAGACCTACTAGCGGGGCTTGGAATGAGCAGTTCTTC
CDR3aa: CASRPTSGAWNEQFF
j_gene: TRBJ2-1
d_gene: TRBD2
v_gene: TRBV6-6
abundance: .

CDR3nt: TGTGCCAGCAGCTCCGGGGAGGGCGTTAACTATGGCTACACCTTC
CDR3aa: CASSSGEGVNYGYTF
j_gene: TRBJ1-2
d_gene: .
v_gene: TRBV5-5
abundance: .

CDR3nt: TGTGCCAGCAGGTCGGGTAATCAGCCCCAGCATTTT
CDR3aa: CASRSGNQPQHF
j_gene: TRBJ1-5
d_gene: .
v_gene: TRBV28
abundance: .

CDR3nt: TGTGCCAGCAGCTCAGACAGGAACTATGGCTACACCTTC
CDR3aa: CASSSDRNYGYTF
j_gene: TRBJ1-2
d_gene: .
v_gene: TRBV11-1
abundance: .

CDR3nt: TGTGCCAGCAGCTACGGACACGTAGCCTCCTCTGGAAACACCATATATTTT
CDR3aa: CASSYGHVASSGNTIYF
j_gene: TRBJ1-3
d_gene: .
v_gene: TRBV3-1/TRBV3-2
abundance: .

CDR3nt: TGCGCCAGCAGCAAACGACTGGACACCGGGGAGCTGTTTTTT
CDR3aa: CASSKRLDTGELFF
j_gene: TRBJ2-2
d_gene: .
v_gene: TRBV5-1
abundance: .

CDR3nt: TGTGCCACCGGGGAGGGATGGTCCTACGAGCAGTACTTC
CDR3aa: CATGEGWSYEQYF
j_gene: TRBJ2-7
d_gene: TRBD2
v_gene: TRBV24-1
abundance: .

CDR3nt: TGTGCCAGCAGCGATAGGACTAGGGGCAATGAGCAGTTCTTC
CDR3aa: CASSDRTRGNEQFF
j_gene: TRBJ2-1
d_gene: TRBD2
v_gene: TRBV11-3
abundance: .